This TCR beta chain was captured in a study of T-cell reconstitution after alpha-beta-depleted transplantation in children. The V gene end was trimmed by 4 bases and the J gene end by 7 bases; junction bases not matched to a gene: 10. Germline CDR1 is SGHRS and CDR2 is YFSETQ. This CDR3 comprises 15 residues. A TCRbeta library incorporating unique molecular identifiers was prepared. TCRdb reprocessed the PCR reads via MiXCR and lists one record per CDR3 protein. The data hold 350,000 to 450,000 distinct CDR3 sequences, with approximately 12% observed a single time. The TCR comes from a human donor who donated a stem cell graft to a child with Fanconi anemia. This chain connects TRBV5-1 to TRBJ1-2; the match to TRBD1 covers 10 bases. The sample here was PBMCs, taken from the stem cell graft. This chain's CDR3 is CASSRAGTGVGGYTF. The CDR3 coding sequence is TGCGCCAGCAGCCGAGCCGGGACAGGGGTCGGTGGCTACACCTTC.